This T cell receptor beta chain was recovered during a study of T-cell reconstitution after alpha-beta-depleted transplantation in children. A note on this clonotype: Its antigen is still unknown.

CDR3 size: 18 residues. V lost 3 bases, J lost 4 bases, and 21 bases lay in between. Germline lookup yields CDR1 MDHEN and CDR2 SYDVKM. Unique molecular identifiers featured in how the TCRbeta library was prepared. TCRdb processed the PCR reads anew with MiXCR; each CDR3 protein has one entry. The table has some 440,000 distinct CDR3 sequences, under 20% seen once. Study-level points and caveats: Newly produced T cells mostly provided counts and TCRbeta diversity after one year, as hyperexpanded clones declined. Surviving recipient T cells and thymic progenitors produced the high day-60 TCRbeta diversity seen in some patients. Reportedly, roughly two months post-transplant, alpha-beta T cells arose from several hundred expanded graft clones.

The source material was PBMCs, mostly from graft donor cells, sampled 360 days after TCRalphabeta/CD19-depleted stem cell transplant. The sequence was obtained from a boy less than two years old who had a stem cell transplant for Wiskott-Aldrich syndrome, so the T cells may come from the graft donor. The chain has TRBV28 and TRBJ2-2; D is perhaps TRBD1 (5 bases). The CDR3 nucleotides read TGTGCCAGCAGTTTCCGGCCCAGGAGTAGGGGCCGCACCGGGGAGCTGTTTTTT. Translated, it gives CASSFRPRSRGRTGELFF.